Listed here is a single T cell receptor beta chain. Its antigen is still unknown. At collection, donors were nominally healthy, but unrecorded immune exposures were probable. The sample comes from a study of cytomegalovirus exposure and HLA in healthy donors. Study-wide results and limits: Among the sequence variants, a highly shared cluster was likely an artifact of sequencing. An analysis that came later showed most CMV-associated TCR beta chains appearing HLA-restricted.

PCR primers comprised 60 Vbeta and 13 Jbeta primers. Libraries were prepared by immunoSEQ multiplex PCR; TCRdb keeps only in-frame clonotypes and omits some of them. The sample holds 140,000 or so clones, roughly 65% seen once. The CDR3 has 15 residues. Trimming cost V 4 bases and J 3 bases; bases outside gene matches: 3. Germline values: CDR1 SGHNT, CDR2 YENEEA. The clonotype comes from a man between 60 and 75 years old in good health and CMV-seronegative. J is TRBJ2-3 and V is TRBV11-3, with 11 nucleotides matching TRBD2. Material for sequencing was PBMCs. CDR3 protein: CASSSLAGGTDTQYF. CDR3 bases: TGTGCCAGCAGCTCGTTAGCGGGAGGGACAGATACGCAGTATTTT.